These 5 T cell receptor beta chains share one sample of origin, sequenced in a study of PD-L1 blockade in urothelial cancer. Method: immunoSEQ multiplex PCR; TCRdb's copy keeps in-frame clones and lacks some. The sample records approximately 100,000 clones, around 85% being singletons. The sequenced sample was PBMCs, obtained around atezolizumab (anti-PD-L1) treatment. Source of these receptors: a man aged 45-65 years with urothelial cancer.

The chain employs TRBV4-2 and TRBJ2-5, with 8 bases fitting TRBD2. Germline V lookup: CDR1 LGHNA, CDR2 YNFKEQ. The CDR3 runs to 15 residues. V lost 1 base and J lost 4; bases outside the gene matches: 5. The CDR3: CASSQGDLAGETQYF. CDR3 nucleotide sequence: TGTGCCAGCAGCCAAGGAGATCTAGCGGGAGAGACCCAGTACTTC.

The CDR3, as DNA: TGTGCCAGCAGCTTATCTTCAGGGAAGATGGCTGAAGCTTTCTTT. Its protein is CASSLSSGKMAEAFF. The rearrangement links TRBV11-2 to TRBJ1-1; tentatively, D is TRBD1 (5 bases). The CDR3 runs to 15 residues. V was cut by 2 bases and J by 6 bases, with 16 bases left in between. CDR1 is SGHAT, CDR2 FQNNGV, per germline. Supplemented by reference TRBV11-2 and TRBJ1-1, the full variable domain reads EAGVAQSPRYKIIEKRQSVAFWCNPISGHATLYWYQQILGQGPKLLIQFQNNGVVDDSQLPKDRFSAERLKGVDSTLKIQPAKLEDSAVYLCASSLSSGKMAEAFFGQGTRLTVV.

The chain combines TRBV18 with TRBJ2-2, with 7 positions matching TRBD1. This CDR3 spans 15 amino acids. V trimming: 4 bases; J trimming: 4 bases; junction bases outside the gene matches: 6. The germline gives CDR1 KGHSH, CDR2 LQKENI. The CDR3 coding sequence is TGTGCCAGCTCACGACGACAGGGTTCCACCGGGGAGCTGTTTTTT. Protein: CASSRRQGSTGELFF. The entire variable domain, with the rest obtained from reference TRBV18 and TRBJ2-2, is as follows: NAGVMQNPRHLVRRRGQEARLRCSPMKGHSHVYWYRQLPEEGLKFMVYLQKENIIDESGMPKERFSAEFPKEGPSILRIQQVVRGDSAAYFCASSRRQGSTGELFFGEGSRLTVL.

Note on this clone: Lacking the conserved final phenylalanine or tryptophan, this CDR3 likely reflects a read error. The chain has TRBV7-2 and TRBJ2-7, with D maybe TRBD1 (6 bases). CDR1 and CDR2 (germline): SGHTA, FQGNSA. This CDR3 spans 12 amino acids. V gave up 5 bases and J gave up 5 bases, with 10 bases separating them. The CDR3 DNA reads TGTGCCAGCAGCGTCCACAGGGACGAGCAGTACCTC. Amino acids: CASSVHRDEQYL.

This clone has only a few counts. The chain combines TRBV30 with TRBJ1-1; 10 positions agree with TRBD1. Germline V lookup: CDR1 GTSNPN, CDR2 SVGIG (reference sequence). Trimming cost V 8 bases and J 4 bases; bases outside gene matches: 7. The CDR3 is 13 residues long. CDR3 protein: CATDRGRSTEAFF. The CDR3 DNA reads TGTGCCACCGACAGGGGGCGGTCCACTGAAGCTTTCTTT.